The T cell receptor beta chain described here comes from a study of long-term antiretroviral therapy in people with HIV. Researchers report immunoSEQ v3.0 was run at survey level. Some clones are missing from TCRdb's copy, which holds only in-frame ones; the method was immunoSEQ multiplex PCR. The sample has some 31,000 clones, about 97% seen once. With respect to this clone: Antigen unknown.

Broader study findings: Increased diversity was seen after ART, yet it remained lower than in transplant donor controls.

The CDR3 extends over 13 amino acids. CDR1 is SQVTM and CDR2 is ANQGSEA in the germline V gene. Trimming at V came to 4 bases and at J to 7 bases, leaving 8 bases not matched to a gene. This TCR derives from a man aged 25-40 years with HIV. This specimen was unsorted PBMCs, taken 7.6 years after starting antiretroviral therapy. The rearrangement links TRBV29-1 to TRBJ2-7; 9 bases match TRBD1. DNA for the CDR3: TGCAGCGTTGGGAACAGGGGGCGCTTTGAGCAGTACTTC. This gives the protein CSVGNRGRFEQYF.